This T cell receptor beta chain was sequenced during a study of CD8+CD57+ T cells in acquired aplastic anemia. Study summary: Across the sorted CD4+ and CD8+ cells, DNA amounts averaged around 3.2 ug.

The study's findings and limits: Overlap between patients and controls comprised some 31 CD8+ CDR3 sequences. A significant difference in CD8+ Simpson's diversity between patients and controls was not found.

V lost 11 bases and J 6 bases, leaving 15 bases between the germline ends. The CDR3 sequence is 12 residues long. CDR1 and CDR2 from the germline V gene are SNHLY and FYNNEI. As regards this clonotype: What it binds is not known.

The template for TCR beta VDJ and CDR3 sequence profiling was genomic DNA. TCRdb passed the reads through MiXCR, listing each CDR3 protein once. Of fewer than 200,000 distinct CDR3 sequences listed, around 45% are singletons. This rearrangement joins TRBV2 to TRBJ2-3; TRBD2 might be the D (6 bases). The sample comprised sorted CD4+, CD8+, or CD8+CD57+ T cells (not recorded which) from PBMCs. The receptor was derived from a human donor in good health. CDR3 DNA: TGTGCCCCGAGGGCGGGAAGCGATACGCAGTATTTT. Translated, it gives CAPRAGSDTQYF.